This T cell receptor (beta chain) was identified in a study of blood T cell repertoires in COVID-19. Trimming pared 0 bases from V and 4 bases from J, leaving 18 bases between. From germline, CDR1 is LGHNA and CDR2 YNFKEQ. CDR3 length equals 17 residues. Per the original methods: Estimation of nucleated cell counts was performed using reference gene primer amplification. Method: immunoSEQ multiplex PCR; TCRdb's copy keeps in-frame clones and lacks some. V, J and clone size are those of that table, while D and trimming were read from the DNA. The sample lists fewer than 110,000 clones; approximately 81% were seen once.

V usage is TRBV4-2 and J usage is TRBJ1-2; D not certain. Sequenced material: peripheral blood. This clonotype was sampled from a human donor in a cohort sampled during active COVID-19. CDR3 sequence reads: CASSQESPGLGIYGYTF. For the CDR3, the DNA is TGTGCCAGCAGCCAAGAGTCTCCTGGGCTCGGAATCTATGGCTACACCTTC.